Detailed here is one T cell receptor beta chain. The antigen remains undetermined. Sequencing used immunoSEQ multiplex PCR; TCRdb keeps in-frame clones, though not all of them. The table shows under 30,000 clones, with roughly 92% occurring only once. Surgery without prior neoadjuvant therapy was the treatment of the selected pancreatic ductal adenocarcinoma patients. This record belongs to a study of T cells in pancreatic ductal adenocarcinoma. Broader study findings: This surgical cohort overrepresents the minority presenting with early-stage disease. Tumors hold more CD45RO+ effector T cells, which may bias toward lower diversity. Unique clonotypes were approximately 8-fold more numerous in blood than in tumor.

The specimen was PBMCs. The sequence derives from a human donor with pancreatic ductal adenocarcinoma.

For the CDR3, the DNA is TGTGCTAGTGGTTCGAACCACGGACTAGCGGGATCCTACGAGCAGTACTTC. As protein: CASGSNHGLAGSYEQYF. The chain has TRBV12-5 and TRBJ2-7, with 12 bases aligning to TRBD2. CDR3 length equals 17 residues. The germline V gene encodes CDR1 LGHNT and CDR2 FRNRAP. V lost 4 bases to trimming and J lost 1 base; unmatched junction nucleotides: 8. Filled out from reference TRBV12-5 and TRBJ2-7, the complete variable domain reads DARVTQTPRHKVTEMGQEVTMRCQPILGHNTVFWYRQTMMQGLELLAYFRNRAPLDDSGMPKDRFSAEMPDATLATLKIQPSEPRDSAVYFCASGSNHGLAGSYEQYFGPGTRLTVT.